The clone carrying this T cell receptor beta chain was detected a few times. As yet, its antigen is unknown. The record originates from a study of T cells in localized non-small cell lung cancer. Study results and caveats: There were a median around 57 of the top 100 tumor clones appearing in adjacent lung.

Repertoires were generated with immunoSEQ multiplex PCR, while TCRdb's copy carries only in-frame clones and drops some. The table lists 1,700 or so clones, under 45% of them singletons. The authors took atypia-free adjacent lung at least 2 cm from the tumor margin. The TCR sequence derives from a female donor of 60 years or more with stage II squamous cell lung carcinoma. The sample was normal lung tissue next to the tumor, taken before any cancer treatment.

The CDR3 reads CASSQSFEPYNEQFF. In DNA form, the CDR3 reads TGTGCCAGCAGTCAGTCGTTCGAACCCTACAATGAGCAGTTCTTC. The J gene is TRBJ2-1, the V gene TRBV6-8; D not resolved. This CDR3 is built from 15 residues. The germline V and J ends were trimmed by 5 bases and 2 bases, with 13 bases remaining between them. Germline V gives CDR1 MNHGY, CDR2 SAAAGT.